Sequencing of this T cell receptor beta chain was carried out in a study of persistence of HIV-infected CD4 T cells. Study information: Antigen stimulation activated a lower proportion of cells, more of them memory, than anti-CD3/anti-CD28 stimulation. Overall study results and limits: Compared with CD3/CD28-stimulated cells, CMV- and Gag-responding cells showed lower TCRbeta richness.

The libraries were made with immunoSEQ version 4 in survey mode. Assay: immunoSEQ multiplex PCR; the TCRdb copy retains only in-frame clones and omits some. The data hold 43,000 or so clones, with around 89% observed a single time. The V gene's germline CDR1 is SGHTA and CDR2 FQGNSA. V was shortened by 1 base and J by 7 bases, with 14 bases between the two germline ends. The CDR3 is 15 amino acids. Anti-CD3/anti-CD28 beads served as a nonspecific positive control stimulus. Responding CD4+ T cells were sorted by upregulation of both CD40 ligand and CD69. For 15 to 20 hours, CD8-depleted PBMCs received anti-CD28/CD49d costimulation, a CD40-blocking antibody and enfuvirtide. Remarks on this clone: The antigen is not known.

The TCR sequence derives from an adult man with HIV who was CMV-seropositive. The material sequenced was CD4+ T cells sorted from PBMCs after roughly 18-hour stimulation, taken from a patient who received antiretroviral therapy. V and J are TRBV7-2 and TRBJ1-5; a weak D match, TRBD1 (5 bases). The CDR3 here is CASSLGRAGRQPQHF. The CDR3 DNA sequence: TGTGCCAGCAGCTTAGGTCGGGCAGGGCGACAGCCCCAGCATTTT. Complete variable domain (other parts from reference TRBV7-2 and TRBJ1-5): GAGVSQSPSNKVTEKGKDVELRCDPISGHTALYWYRQSLGQGLEFLIYFQGNSAPDKSGLPSDRFSAERTGGSVSTLTIQRTQQEDSAVYLCASSLGRAGRQPQHFGDGTRLSIL.